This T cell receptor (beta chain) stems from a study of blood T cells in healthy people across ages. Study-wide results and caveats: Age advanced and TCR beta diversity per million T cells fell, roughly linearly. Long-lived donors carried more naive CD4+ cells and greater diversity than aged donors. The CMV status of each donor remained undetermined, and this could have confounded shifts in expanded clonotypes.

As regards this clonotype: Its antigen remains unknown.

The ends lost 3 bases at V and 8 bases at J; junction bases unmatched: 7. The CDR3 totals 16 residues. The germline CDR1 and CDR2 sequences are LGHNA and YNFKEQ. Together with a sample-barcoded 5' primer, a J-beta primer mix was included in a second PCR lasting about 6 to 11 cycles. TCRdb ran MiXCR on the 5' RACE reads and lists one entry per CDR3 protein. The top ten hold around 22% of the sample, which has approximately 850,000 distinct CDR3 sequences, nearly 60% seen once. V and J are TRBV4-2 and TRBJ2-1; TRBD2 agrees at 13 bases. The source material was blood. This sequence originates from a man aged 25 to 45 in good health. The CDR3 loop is CASSQGLAGPTDEQFF. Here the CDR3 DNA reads TGTGCCAGCAGCCAGGGACTAGCGGGGCCCACCGATGAGCAGTTCTTC.